This T cell receptor (beta chain) derives from a study of shared clonotypes between healthy human individuals. Findings of the study overall: The sharing of around 5% of naive CD4 clonotypes was seen across a few donors.

Details on this clone: Antigen specificity is unknown.

The CDR3 covers 14 residues. V lost 3 bases and J lost 1, with 10 bases in between. Germline lookup yields CDR1 MDHEN and CDR2 SYDVKM. The assay was carried out at the deep level. Several immunoSEQ plates held equal portions of the genomic DNA taken from each subset. Profiled with immunoSEQ multiplex PCR; TCRdb holds only in-frame clones, not every one. The repertoire consists of some 500,000 clones, with 90% to 96% occurring once and the leading ten covering 0.064%. There were no recent acute infections or vaccinations among the donors, who were healthy HIV-negative adults. The genes are TRBV28 and TRBJ2-7; no clear D gene. What was sequenced was naive CD4+ T cells sorted from blood. Subset indicated: CD45RA+ positively selected. This sequence was found in a young woman in good health. CDR3 sequence reads: CASSFFPASYEQYF. CDR3 DNA sequence: TGTGCCAGCAGTTTTTTTCCCGCTTCCTACGAGCAGTACTTC.